This is a list of T cell receptor beta chains from one sample in a study of shared clonotypes between healthy human individuals. Only in-frame clones appear in the TCRdb table, and some are missing; sequencing was by immunoSEQ multiplex PCR. The table shows some 2.1 million clones, with 90% to 95% occurring only once. Sequences were obtained from naive CD4+ T cells sorted from blood. The receptors were gathered from a man aged 18 to 30 in good health. The CDR3 runs from the conserved cysteine through the conserved F or W. Each record gives: D gene, V gene, J gene, clone size, CDR3 protein, CDR3 DNA. A D gene is named only where the DNA matches it firmly. The size of a clone is reported for some rows only, either as once, few or many, or as a class for expanded clones.

d_gene: NA
v_gene: TRBV5-1
j_gene: TRBJ1-4
abundance: NA
CDR3aa: CASSSGMGATNEKLFF
CDR3nt: TGCGCCAGCAGCTCGGGCATGGGTGCAACTAATGAAAAACTGTTTTTT

d_gene: TRBD2
v_gene: TRBV7-2
j_gene: TRBJ2-7
abundance: NA
CDR3aa: CASSYPGTSGIYEQYF
CDR3nt: TGTGCCAGCAGCTACCCGGGGACTAGCGGGATCTACGAGCAGTACTTC

d_gene: NA
v_gene: TRBV6-5
j_gene: TRBJ2-2
abundance: NA
CDR3aa: CASSYWGGELFF
CDR3nt: TGTGCCAGCAGTTACTGGGGGGGGGAGCTGTTTTTT

d_gene: NA
v_gene: TRBV9
j_gene: TRBJ2-1
abundance: NA
CDR3aa: CASSVGAREWDNEQFF
CDR3nt: TGTGCCAGCAGCGTGGGGGCAAGAGAGTGGGACAATGAGCAGTTCTTC

d_gene: NA
v_gene: TRBV19
j_gene: TRBJ2-2
abundance: NA
CDR3aa: CASSIRVNTGELFF
CDR3nt: TGTGCCAGTAGTATTAGGGTGAACACCGGGGAGCTGTTTTTT

d_gene: TRBD1
v_gene: TRBV28
j_gene: TRBJ1-2
abundance: NA
CDR3aa: CASSLIGQGSYGYTF
CDR3nt: TGTGCCAGCAGTTTGATCGGACAGGGGAGCTATGGCTACACCTTC

d_gene: NA
v_gene: TRBV19
j_gene: TRBJ1-2
abundance: NA
CDR3aa: CASKDIANYGYTF
CDR3nt: TGTGCCAGTAAGGACATAGCTAACTATGGCTACACCTTC

d_gene: NA
v_gene: TRBV18
j_gene: TRBJ1-1
abundance: NA
CDR3aa: CASSPQGFPNTEAFF
CDR3nt: TGTGCCAGCTCACCACAGGGGTTTCCGAACACTGAAGCTTTCTTT

d_gene: TRBD1
v_gene: TRBV19
j_gene: TRBJ2-5
abundance: NA
CDR3aa: CASRGTGKQETQYF
CDR3nt: TGTGCCAGTAGAGGGACAGGGAAACAAGAGACCCAGTACTTC

d_gene: TRBD1
v_gene: TRBV7-9
j_gene: TRBJ1-1
abundance: NA
CDR3aa: CASSWGTGSSGTEAFF
CDR3nt: TGTGCCAGCAGCTGGGGGACAGGGTCAAGTGGCACTGAAGCTTTCTTT

d_gene: NA
v_gene: TRBV10-1
j_gene: TRBJ2-3
abundance: NA
CDR3aa: CASSESAVPGTDTQYF
CDR3nt: TGCGCCAGCAGTGAGTCCGCGGTTCCTGGCACAGATACGCAGTATTTT

d_gene: NA
v_gene: TRBV10-3
j_gene: TRBJ1-5
abundance: NA
CDR3aa: CAIKGDSNQPQHF
CDR3nt: TGTGCCATCAAAGGGGATAGCAATCAGCCCCAGCATTTT

d_gene: TRBD1
v_gene: TRBV6-5
j_gene: TRBJ2-7
abundance: NA
CDR3aa: CASRSRQGSEQYF
CDR3nt: TGTGCCAGCAGATCCCGACAGGGCAGCGAGCAGTACTTC

d_gene: NA
v_gene: TRBV5-4
j_gene: TRBJ1-6
abundance: NA
CDR3aa: CASSRGGPQNSPLHF
CDR3nt: TGTGCCAGCAGCCGAGGGGGACCTCAAAATTCACCCCTCCACTTT

d_gene: NA
v_gene: TRBV6-1
j_gene: TRBJ2-6
abundance: NA
CDR3aa: CASSEARYGGPNVLTF
CDR3nt: TGTGCCAGCAGTGAAGCGAGGTATGGTGGCCCCAACGTCCTGACTTTC

d_gene: TRBD2
v_gene: TRBV4-1
j_gene: TRBJ2-1
abundance: once
CDR3aa: CASSPNLAGGYNEQFF
CDR3nt: TGCGCCAGCAGCCCGAATTTAGCGGGGGGATACAATGAGCAGTTCTTC

d_gene: TRBD1
v_gene: TRBV6-1
j_gene: TRBJ2-4
abundance: NA
CDR3aa: CASSAGQGNIQYF
CDR3nt: TGTGCCAGCAGCGCGGGACAGGGTAACATTCAGTACTTC

d_gene: NA
v_gene: TRBV2
j_gene: TRBJ1-3
abundance: NA
CDR3aa: CASREQGGGNTIYF
CDR3nt: TGTGCCAGCAGGGAACAGGGAGGAGGAAACACCATATATTTT

d_gene: TRBD2
v_gene: TRBV5-1
j_gene: TRBJ2-1
abundance: NA
CDR3aa: CASSSTSVPYNEQFF
CDR3nt: TGCGCCAGCAGCTCAACTAGCGTCCCCTACAATGAGCAGTTCTTC

d_gene: NA
v_gene: TRBV5-1
j_gene: TRBJ2-1
abundance: NA
CDR3aa: CASSGSSYNEQFF
CDR3nt: TGCGCCAGCAGCGGGAGCTCCTACAATGAGCAGTTCTTC

d_gene: NA
v_gene: TRBV10-3
j_gene: TRBJ2-3
abundance: NA
CDR3aa: CAISETEGTQYF
CDR3nt: TGTGCCATCAGCGAGACTGAAGGGACGCAGTATTTT

d_gene: TRBD1
v_gene: TRBV5-4
j_gene: TRBJ2-2
abundance: once
CDR3aa: CASSNRGGRELFF
CDR3nt: TGTGCCAGCAGCAATCGAGGGGGCCGGGAGCTGTTTTTT

d_gene: TRBD1
v_gene: TRBV5-4
j_gene: TRBJ2-7
abundance: NA
CDR3aa: CASSLGQGEGEQYF
CDR3nt: TGTGCCAGCAGCTTAGGACAGGGGGAAGGCGAGCAGTACTTC

d_gene: TRBD1
v_gene: TRBV18
j_gene: TRBJ1-2
abundance: few
CDR3aa: CASSPTGDGYTF
CDR3nt: TGTGCCAGCTCACCGACAGGGGATGGCTACACCTTC

d_gene: TRBD1
v_gene: TRBV9
j_gene: TRBJ1-6
abundance: NA
CDR3aa: CASSVKDRGNSPLHF
CDR3nt: TGTGCCAGCAGCGTAAAGGACAGGGGGAATTCACCCCTCCACTTT

d_gene: NA
v_gene: TRBV5-1
j_gene: TRBJ1-6
abundance: NA
CDR3aa: CASSLAEDGNSPLHF
CDR3nt: TGCGCCAGCAGCTTGGCCGAGGACGGTAATTCACCCCTCCACTTT

d_gene: NA
v_gene: TRBV5-1
j_gene: TRBJ1-4
abundance: NA
CDR3aa: CASSLADTSNEKLFF
CDR3nt: TGCGCCAGCAGCTTGGCTGACACTAGTAATGAAAAACTGTTTTTT

d_gene: NA
v_gene: TRBV19
j_gene: TRBJ1-5
abundance: NA
CDR3aa: CASTPLEWSNQPQHF
CDR3nt: TGTGCCAGTACCCCCCTCGAATGGAGCAATCAGCCCCAGCATTTT

d_gene: NA
v_gene: TRBV6-5
j_gene: TRBJ1-2
abundance: NA
CDR3aa: CASSYSQGGYTF
CDR3nt: TGTGCCAGCAGTTACTCACAGGGCGGCTACACCTTC

d_gene: NA
v_gene: TRBV30
j_gene: TRBJ2-7
abundance: NA
CDR3aa: CAWKRTPYEQYF
CDR3nt: TGTGCCTGGAAACGGACACCCTACGAGCAGTACTTC

d_gene: TRBD1
v_gene: TRBV5-1
j_gene: TRBJ2-7
abundance: NA
CDR3aa: CASSFDRAKYEQYF
CDR3nt: TGCGCCAGCAGCTTTGACAGGGCGAAGTACGAGCAGTACTTC

d_gene: TRBD1
v_gene: TRBV10-3
j_gene: TRBJ2-7
abundance: NA
CDR3aa: CAISRDSDYEQYF
CDR3nt: TGTGCCATCAGTAGGGACAGTGATTACGAGCAGTACTTC

d_gene: TRBD2
v_gene: TRBV5-1
j_gene: TRBJ2-7
abundance: once
CDR3aa: CASSLERGVSYEQYF
CDR3nt: TGCGCCAGCAGCTTGGAGCGGGGGGTCTCCTACGAGCAGTACTTC

d_gene: TRBD2
v_gene: TRBV2
j_gene: TRBJ2-2
abundance: once
CDR3aa: CASRSGTSGRNTGELFF
CDR3nt: TGTGCCAGCAGGTCCGGGACTAGCGGGAGGAACACCGGGGAGCTGTTTTTT

d_gene: TRBD1
v_gene: TRBV9
j_gene: TRBJ1-1
abundance: NA
CDR3aa: CASSVVGQGKTEAFF
CDR3nt: TGTGCCAGCAGCGTAGTGGGACAGGGTAAAACTGAAGCTTTCTTT

d_gene: NA
v_gene: TRBV5-6
j_gene: TRBJ1-2
abundance: NA
CDR3aa: CASSLGLWGRENYGYTF
CDR3nt: TGTGCCAGCAGCTTGGGTTTGTGGGGCAGAGAGAACTATGGCTACACCTTC

d_gene: NA
v_gene: TRBV20-1
j_gene: TRBJ2-5
abundance: NA
CDR3aa: CSARQETQYF
CDR3nt: TGCAGTGCTCGCCAAGAGACCCAGTACTTC

d_gene: NA
v_gene: TRBV5-1
j_gene: TRBJ1-1
abundance: NA
CDR3aa: CASSLDRPDTEAFF
CDR3nt: TGCGCCAGCAGCTTGGACAGACCAGACACTGAAGCTTTCTTT

d_gene: NA
v_gene: TRBV10-3
j_gene: TRBJ2-7
abundance: NA
CDR3aa: CAIRGNSYEQYF
CDR3nt: TGTGCCATCAGAGGAAACTCCTACGAGCAGTACTTC

d_gene: TRBD1
v_gene: TRBV7-9
j_gene: TRBJ1-6
abundance: NA
CDR3aa: CASTDTGGINSPLHF
CDR3nt: TGTGCCAGCACCGATACAGGGGGCATTAATTCACCCCTCCACTTT

d_gene: TRBD2
v_gene: TRBV5-1
j_gene: TRBJ2-3
abundance: NA
CDR3aa: CASSLHLAGEWDTQYF
CDR3nt: TGCGCCAGCAGCTTGCATCTAGCGGGGGAGTGGGATACGCAGTATTTT

d_gene: NA
v_gene: TRBV5-1
j_gene: TRBJ2-2
abundance: NA
CDR3aa: CASSFSQGWGGELFF
CDR3nt: TGCGCCAGCAGCTTCAGCCAGGGTTGGGGCGGGGAGCTGTTTTTT

d_gene: TRBD2
v_gene: TRBV7-2
j_gene: TRBJ2-5
abundance: NA
CDR3aa: CASRTGTSGETQYF
CDR3nt: TGTGCCAGCAGAACCGGGACTAGTGGGGAGACCCAGTACTTC

d_gene: NA
v_gene: TRBV5-1
j_gene: TRBJ1-4
abundance: NA
CDR3aa: CASSQDTWDQGEKLFF
CDR3nt: TGCGCCAGCAGCCAAGACACATGGGACCAAGGGGAAAAACTGTTTTTT

d_gene: TRBD1
v_gene: TRBV10-3
j_gene: TRBJ1-4
abundance: NA
CDR3aa: CAISEDRGFPNEKLFF
CDR3nt: TGTGCCATCAGTGAGGACAGGGGGTTTCCTAATGAAAAACTGTTTTTT

d_gene: NA
v_gene: TRBV2
j_gene: TRBJ2-3
abundance: NA
CDR3aa: CASSERTAANAQYF
CDR3nt: TGTGCCAGCAGTGAACGGACGGCTGCCAATGCGCAGTATTTT

d_gene: TRBD1
v_gene: TRBV4-2
j_gene: TRBJ1-2
abundance: NA
CDR3aa: CASSRSGTGGNGYTF
CDR3nt: TGTGCCAGCAGCCGCTCCGGGACAGGGGGCAATGGCTACACCTTC

d_gene: TRBD2
v_gene: TRBV28
j_gene: TRBJ2-7
abundance: NA
CDR3aa: CASSPSTSGAYEQYF
CDR3nt: TGTGCCAGCAGTCCGTCGACTAGCGGGGCCTACGAGCAGTACTTC

d_gene: NA
v_gene: TRBV2
j_gene: TRBJ2-2
abundance: NA
CDR3aa: CASSETSSNTGELFF
CDR3nt: TGTGCCAGCAGTGAGACCAGCAGTAACACCGGGGAGCTGTTTTTT

d_gene: TRBD1
v_gene: TRBV9
j_gene: TRBJ1-3
abundance: NA
CDR3aa: CASSVTGVSGNTIYF
CDR3nt: TGTGCCAGCAGCGTAACAGGGGTCTCTGGAAACACCATATATTTT